What follows are 31 T cell receptor beta chains derived from one specimen sequenced in a study of CD8 T cells in ankylosing spondylitis. A single record per CDR3 protein comes from TCRdb applying MiXCR to the 5' RACE reads. The repertoire holds some 95,000 distinct CDR3 sequences, with 8.8% as singletons. Sequenced material: blood, either unsorted or a sorted T cell fraction (not recorded which). Source of these receptors: a male donor with ankylosing spondylitis or in good health (not recorded which).

In its sample, this clonotype was seen many times. This rearrangement joins TRBV3-1 to TRBJ1-5; D gene uncertain. Trimming took 1 base from V and 10 from J, leaving 11 bases between them. The CDR3 spans 13 residues. Per germline, CDR1 LGHDT and CDR2 YNNKEL (reference sequence). DNA of the CDR3: TGTGCCAGCAGCCAAGCCGGCGCGATCCCCCAGCATTTT. Translation: CASSQAGAIPQHF.

In this sample, this clonotype turned up many times. The chain joins TRBV10-1 to TRBJ1-5, with a tentative D call TRBD1 (6 bases). CDR1 WNHNN and CDR2 SYGVQD come from the germline V gene (reference sequence). V shed 8 bases and J shed 1 base, with 30 bases lying between them. The CDR3 is made up of 20 amino acids. In DNA form, the CDR3 reads TGCGCCAGCTTTGACCTACAGGGAACGACTTCAAAACCAAGCAATCAGCCCCAGCATTTT. Protein product: CASFDLQGTTSKPSNQPQHF.

The table lists this clonotype with many counts. One junction end disagrees with the germline gene, perhaps due to a read error. This rearrangement joins TRBV11-2 to TRBJ2-7; 7 bases agree with TRBD1. The V gene's germline CDR1 is SGHAT and CDR2 FQNNGV. This CDR3 is built from 12 residues. CDR3 in amino acids: CASSATRQGVDF. Written as DNA, the CDR3 is TGTGCCAGCAGCGCAACCCGTCAGGGGGTAGACTTC. Together with reference TRBV11-2 and TRBJ2-7, the CDR3 gives the full variable domain: EAGVAQSPRYKIIEKRQSVAFWCNPISGHATLYWYQQILGQGPKLLIQFQNNGVVDDSQLPKDRFSAERLKGVDSTLKIQPAKLEDSAVYLCASSATRQGVDFGPGTRLTVT.

This clonotype appeared many times. The J gene is TRBJ2-3, the V gene TRBV18; the match to TRBD2 covers 9 bases. Germline CDR1 KGHSH, CDR2 LQKENI. The CDR3 is made up of 16 amino acids. V was clipped by 3 bases and J by 0 bases; unmatched bases: 4. CDR3 DNA: TGTGCCAGCTCACCGACTAGCGGCGCGAGCACAGATACGCAGTATTTT. This encodes CASSPTSGASTDTQYF.

The gene calls are TRBV27 and TRBJ2-7; D uncertain. CDR3 length: 12 amino acids. The germline gives CDR1 MNHEY, CDR2 SMNVEV (reference sequence). V gave up 6 bases and J gave up 1 base, with 7 bases separating them. In DNA form, the CDR3 reads TGTGCCAGCAGGGACCCTTCCTACGAGCAGTACTTC. This encodes CASRDPSYEQYF.

This clonotype was recorded at least ten times. The J gene is TRBJ2-7, the V gene TRBV28; no reliable D call. Germline CDR1 and CDR2: MDHEN and SYDVKM. The V and J ends lost 8 bases and 4 bases respectively, with 15 bases between them. The CDR3 runs 13 residues. CDR3 nucleotide sequence: TGTGCCAGCTCCGACACATTCCGTTACGAGCAGTACTTC. Encoded protein: CASSDTFRYEQYF.

This clonotype was seen ten or more times. V gene TRBV9 combines with J gene TRBJ1-6, with 10 positions matching TRBD1. The CDR3 is 15 amino acids. Losses at the gene ends were 3 bases for V and 11 bases for J; bases not matched to a gene: 8. The germline CDR1 and CDR2 sequences are SGDLS and YYNGEE. CDR3 in DNA: TGTGCCAGCAGCGCCCGACAGGGGGCAAGGGCACCCCTCCACTTT. Its translation is CASSARQGARAPLHF.

This clonotype was seen ten or more times. The chain employs TRBV28 and TRBJ2-7, with 9 bases identical to TRBD2. The germline V gene encodes CDR1 MDHEN and CDR2 SYDVKM. V trimming: 4 bases; J trimming: 7 bases; junction bases outside the gene matches: 14. The CDR3 loop spans 16 amino acids. The CDR3 is CASSSDSGGSSGEQYF. Written as DNA, the CDR3 is TGTGCCAGCAGTTCGGATAGCGGGGGTTCTTCAGGGGAGCAGTACTTC.

This clonotype was counted many times. V is TRBV9 and J is TRBJ2-4; perhaps TRBD2 as D (5 bases). Germline lookup yields CDR1 SGDLS and CDR2 YYNGEE. The V gene lost 1 base and the J gene lost 0 bases, with 11 bases spanning the gap. The CDR3 covers 16 residues. The CDR3 spells CASSVSYGLAKNIQYF. CDR3 coding DNA: TGTGCCAGCAGCGTATCTTATGGACTAGCCAAAAACATTCAGTACTTC.

Comments on this clonotype: A clone one base away is much larger, so this may be a read error. The CDR3 DNA sequence: TGTGCCAGCAACGTGAACTACGAGCAGTACTTC. Amino acid sequence: CASNVNYEQYF. This rearrangement joins TRBV2 to TRBJ2-7; unclear D gene. The CDR3 runs 11 residues. Germline-derived CDR1 and CDR2 are SNHLY and FYNNEI. V lost 7 bases and J lost 3, with 7 bases in between.

The CDR3 is CASSLAGQATDTQYF. CDR3 sequence (DNA): TGTGCCAGCAGCTTAGCTGGACAGGCCACAGATACGCAGTATTTT. The genes are TRBV7-2 and TRBJ2-3; TRBD1 matches at 7 bases. The trim removed 0 bases at V and 2 bases at J, leaving 2 bases unmatched. The CDR3 is made up of 15 amino acids. Germline assignment: CDR1 SGHTA and CDR2 FQGNSA.

This clonotype was seen ten or more times. The J gene is TRBJ2-5, the V gene TRBV29-1; D call uncertain. Germline V gene sequence: CDR1 SQVTM, CDR2 ANQGSEA. V was clipped by 2 bases and J by 2 bases, with 12 bases between them. This CDR3 comprises 14 residues. The CDR3 is CSVEPSGMQETQYF. CDR3 DNA sequence: TGCAGCGTTGAACCCTCGGGTATGCAAGAGACCCAGTACTTC.

This clonotype was seen many times. The chain recombines TRBV12-3 or TRBV12-4 with TRBJ1-2; the match to TRBD1 covers 10 bases. The CDR3 is made up of 13 amino acids. The V segment lost 8 bases and the J segment 10 bases; nucleotides outside the gene matches: 10. The CDR3, as DNA: TGTGCCAGCTGTCGGGGACAGGGGCTTGTCTACACCTTC. Translation: CASCRGQGLVYTF.

Many counts were recorded for this clonotype. The V and J genes are TRBV20-1 and TRBJ2-3; 9 positions match TRBD1. V lost 3 bases, J lost 2 bases, and 15 bases stayed unmatched. Per the germline V gene, CDR1 is DFQATT and CDR2 is SNEGSKA (reference sequence). This CDR3 region has 18 residues. The CDR3 nucleotides read TGCAGTGCTAGTTCGGGACAGGGTTTTACAGTATTCACAGATACGCAGTATTTT. Translated: CSASSGQGFTVFTDTQYF.

The CDR3 spells CASSQATSGRGEQFF. The CDR3, as DNA: TGTGCCAGCAGCCAAGCGACTAGCGGGCGAGGTGAGCAGTTCTTC. The chain recombines TRBV14 with TRBJ2-1, with TRBD2 matching 10 bases. Germline trimming cut 1 base from V and 9 bases from J; bases unmatched to any gene: 6. The CDR3 length is 15 residues. The germline CDR1 and CDR2 sequences are SGHDN and FVKESK.

This clonotype was recorded many times. V is TRBV5-1 and J is TRBJ2-3; TRBD2 matches 11 bases. The CDR3 is 14 amino acids. Germline V gene lookup returns CDR1 SGHRS and CDR2 YFSETQ. After removal of 7 bases from V and 4 bases from J, the junction contained 5 bases not matched to a gene. The CDR3: CASRLAGRPDTQYF. The CDR3 nucleotides are TGCGCCAGCCGACTAGCGGGGAGGCCAGATACGCAGTATTTT.

This clonotype showed up many times. The V gene is TRBV3-1, the J gene TRBJ2-7, with 8 bases that match TRBD2. CDR3 length: 14 residues. The germline V gene has CDR1 LGHDT and CDR2 YNNKEL (reference sequence). The ends lost 0 bases at V and 9 bases at J; junction bases unmatched: 7. CDR3 sequence reads: CASSQDSGGGWQYF. The CDR3 bases are TGTGCCAGCAGCCAAGATTCGGGGGGGGGCTGGCAGTACTTC.

This clonotype has a count of ten or more. In nucleotides, the CDR3 is TGCAGTGCTAGGGTCGTGCGGGCTGGGGCCAACGTCCTGACTTTC. It yields the protein CSARVVRAGANVLTF. The rearrangement uses TRBV20-1 and TRBJ2-6; possibly TRBD2 for D (5 bases). The CDR3 has 15 amino acids. Trimming shortened V by 3 bases and J by 2 bases, and 11 bases separated the two germline ends. Germline V lookup: CDR1 DFQATT, CDR2 SNEGSKA (reference sequence).

A remark on this clonotype: This may come from a read error, since a much larger clone is one base off. V and J are TRBV3-1 and TRBJ1-1, with D unresolved. The V gene's germline CDR1 is LGHDT and CDR2 YNNKEL (reference sequence). The CDR3 extends over 15 amino acids. The CDR3 here is CARSQGWTENTEAFF. CDR3 DNA sequence: TGTGCCAGAAGCCAAGGCTGGACGGAGAACACTGAAGCTTTCTTT. Variable domain in full (rest from reference TRBV3-1 and TRBJ1-1): DTAVSQTPKYLVTQMGNDKSIKCEQNLGHDTMYWYKQDSKKFLKIMFSYNNKELIINETVPNRFSPKSPDKAHLNLHINSLELGDSAVYFCARSQGWTENTEAFFGQGTRLTVV.

This clonotype has a count of ten or more. The chain joins TRBV12-3 or TRBV12-4 to TRBJ2-3; D not certain. This CDR3 region has 13 residues. V gave up 6 bases and J gave up 1 base, with 8 bases separating them. CDR3 sequence: CASRAHGTDTQYF. Here the CDR3 DNA reads TGTGCCAGCAGGGCACATGGCACAGATACGCAGTATTTT.

This clonotype has at least ten counts. The V call is TRBV6-1, the J call TRBJ2-7, with TRBD1 identical over 9 bases. The CDR3 is 15 residues long. The germline CDR1 and CDR2 sequences are MNHNS and SASEGT. Trimming at V came to 2 bases and at J to 1 base, leaving 3 bases not matched to a gene. CDR3 sequence reads: CASSESGTGSYEQYF. The CDR3 bases are TGTGCCAGCAGTGAATCAGGGACAGGGTCCTACGAGCAGTACTTC.

This clonotype was seen at least ten times. The chain recombines TRBV7-9 with TRBJ2-5; D not resolved. The CDR3 has 14 residues. Germline lookup yields CDR1 SEHNR and CDR2 FQNEAQ (reference sequence). Deletions cut 1 base from V and 5 bases from J, with 11 bases between. Here the CDR3 reads CASSLGPGMETQYF. DNA for the CDR3: TGTGCCAGCAGCTTAGGTCCGGGTATGGAGACCCAGTACTTC.

This clonotype was detected many times. This chain links TRBV29-1 with TRBJ2-5; no clear D gene. Germline loops: CDR1 SQVTM, CDR2 ANQGSEA. V lost 0 bases to trimming and J lost 7 bases, with 6 bases between them. The CDR3 sequence is 11 residues long. In DNA, the CDR3 is TGCAGCGTTGAAGAAGTAAGGACCCAGTACTTC. Encoded protein: CSVEEVRTQYF.

This clonotype was recorded at least ten times. CDR3 protein: CASSLGTSGTGYGQYF. The CDR3 DNA is TGCGCCAGCAGCTTGGGTACATCCGGGACAGGGTATGGGCAGTACTTC. V is TRBV5-1 and J is TRBJ2-7, with 9 positions matching TRBD1. The J segment lost 9 bases and the V segment lost 0 bases, leaving 13 bases of the junction unmatched. Germline CDR1 and CDR2: SGHRS and YFSETQ. This CDR3 has 16 residues.

The chain joins TRBV7-9 to TRBJ2-3; a possible D gene is TRBD1 (6 bases). Trimming took 3 bases from V and 1 from J, leaving 14 bases between them. Germline V gene sequence: CDR1 SEHNR, CDR2 FQNEAQ (reference sequence). The CDR3 spans 16 residues. This CDR3 reads CASSFIAGARTDTQYF. The CDR3 DNA reads as TGTGCCAGCAGCTTCATCGCAGGGGCCCGCACAGATACGCAGTATTTT.

Ten or more counts support this clonotype. This rearrangement joins TRBV27 to TRBJ1-3, with D possibly being TRBD1 (5 bases). The V end was cut by 6 bases, the J end by 0 bases, with 21 bases between. Germline values: CDR1 MNHEY, CDR2 SMNVEV (reference sequence). CDR3 length equals 18 residues. The CDR3 reads CASSPALRQTYSGNTIYF. The CDR3 coding sequence is TGTGCCAGCAGCCCGGCCCTGAGACAGACATACTCTGGAAACACCATATATTTT.

This clonotype came up a few times. The chain has TRBV29-1 and TRBJ1-2; D call uncertain. This CDR3 spans 15 amino acids. CDR1 is SQVTM and CDR2 is ANQGSEA in the germline V gene. Trimming cost V 5 bases and J 8 bases, with 24 bases left between them. The CDR3 here is CSVSWIGGLVNGYTF. Written as DNA, the CDR3 is TGCAGCGTTTCCTGGATAGGAGGGTTGGTGAACGGCTACACCTTC.

This clonotype was recorded at least ten times. The rearrangement links TRBV19 to TRBJ2-7, with D tentatively TRBD2 (6 bases). CDR1 is LNHDA, CDR2 SQIVND, per germline (reference sequence). Trimming cost V 8 bases and J 3 bases, with 11 bases left between them. The CDR3 is made up of 12 amino acids. DNA for the CDR3: TGTGCCAGTTCGGGACTTCACTACGAGCAGTACTTC. Translated, it gives CASSGLHYEQYF.

As to this clonotype: Being one base from a much bigger clone, this may be a read error. This rearrangement joins TRBV4-1 to TRBJ1-2; D gene unclear. This CDR3 region has 14 residues. The ends were cut back, 0 bases at V and 8 bases at J, with 13 bases in the middle. CDR1 and CDR2 (germline): MGHRA, YSYEKL. Here the CDR3 reads CASSQDGQSRGYTF. The CDR3 region has the DNA TGCGCCAGCAGCCAAGATGGGCAGTCGAGAGGCTACACCTTC.

To note about this clonotype: This sequence may be a read error, since a much larger clone differs from it by one base. V and J are TRBV6-9 and TRBJ2-1, with TRBD2 identical over 14 bases. This CDR3 spans 18 amino acids. The germline CDR1 and CDR2 sequences are MNHGY and SVAAGI. CDR3 DNA sequence: TGTACCAGCAGTAGTCGGACTAGCGGGGGGAGCTCCTACAATGAGCAGTTCTTC. Amino acid sequence: CTSSSRTSGGSSYNEQFF.

This clonotype was seen repeatedly, ten times or more. V and J are TRBV20-1 and TRBJ1-1; D possibly corresponds to TRBD1 (6 bases). The CDR3 runs to 12 residues. Trimming took 2 bases from V and 4 from J, leaving 8 bases between them. Germline loops: CDR1 DFQATT, CDR2 SNEGSKA (reference sequence). Here the CDR3 reads CSARQGSTEAFF. CDR3 DNA sequence: TGCAGTGCTAGACAGGGGAGCACTGAAGCTTTCTTT.